A single TCR beta chain is shown here with its context. Its target is unknown. The data belong to a study of cytotoxic CD8 clonotypes in ibrutinib-treated CLL. Study in general: Averaging across samples gave roughly 280,000 productive templates and about 94,000 productive rearrangements. Study observations and caveats: Public clonotypes, found uncommonly, either contracted or stayed stable on treatment. Baseline clonality, above age-matched healthy donor levels, tracked circulating CD8+ T-cell counts.

The CDR3 consists of 14 residues. Germline V gene data show CDR1 as SQVTM and CDR2 as ANQGSEA. V dropped 2 bases and J dropped 6; count of bases not matched to a gene: 10. Clones were sequenced by immunoSEQ multiplex PCR, and TCRdb holds only the in-frame ones, with some missing. The data hold tens of thousands of clones, with around three fifths observed a single time. The chain is built from TRBV29-1 and TRBJ2-7, with 7 bases lining up with TRBD2. The sequence was obtained from a human donor with chronic lymphocytic leukemia. Material: PBMCs, obtained before ibrutinib treatment. The CDR3 sequence: CSVELGSGGGEQYF. CDR3 nucleotides: TGCAGCGTTGAACTGGGTTCGGGGGGTGGCGAGCAGTACTTC.